Below, 2 T cell receptor beta chains from the same sample are listed, as sequenced in a study of T cell clones after liver transplantation. Method: immunoSEQ multiplex PCR; TCRdb's copy keeps in-frame clones and lacks some. The sample lists roughly 120,000 clones, 90% occurring once. The input for sequencing was CD4+ T cells from blood, taken 12 months after liver transplant. The receptors here all came from a human patient who received a liver transplant. A subset of T cells may come from the graft donor.

The chain recombines TRBV5-1 with TRBJ2-3, with D perhaps matching TRBD1 (5 bases). With 4 bases removed from V and 2 bases from J, the gap between germline ends came to 20 bases. The germline V gene encodes CDR1 SGHRS and CDR2 YFSETQ. The CDR3 spans 17 residues. CDR3 sequence: CASSVGNRIGATDTQYF. The CDR3 bases are TGCGCCAGCAGCGTGGGTAACAGGATAGGTGCCACAGATACGCAGTATTTT.

This chain joins TRBV7-2 and TRBJ2-3; TRBD2 is a possible D gene (5 bases). Trimming took 4 bases from V and 11 from J, leaving 16 bases between them. This CDR3 comprises 13 residues. CDR1 is SGHTA, CDR2 FQGNSA, per germline. Here the CDR3 DNA reads TGTGCCAGCAGCTACACCGGGATACTAGGGCAGTATTTT. Its translation: CASSYTGILGQYF.